Listed here are 21 T cell receptor beta chains from one sample, sequenced in a study of response to subunit inactivated influenza vaccine (dated by TCRdb to between 2018 and 2020). Libraries were constructed by RT-PCR. Sequenced using an Illumina HiSeq 2500. The public reads were run again by TCRdb, first through fastp at Q25 and then through MiXCR, and only productive beta chains were kept. Here each entry gathers all rows of one CDR3 protein and keeps the most common genes and DNA. Counted in this sample were 550,000 to 800,000 distinct CDR3 sequences; about 14% of them appeared once. The top ten constitute less than 7% of the sample. Source: PBMCs from blood, taken approximately 15 days before vaccination. The source of these receptors is a man aged 45 to 65 who received an inactivated influenza vaccine. Donor details come from another sample of the same person, matched by shared clones.

CDR3 bases: TGTGCCAGCAGTTTAACGCACCAGCGCAATGAGCAGTTCTTC. Amino acids: CASSLTHQRNEQFF. This rearrangement joins TRBV12-3 or TRBV12-4 to TRBJ2-1; D unclear. This CDR3 is 14 amino acids long. V lost 2 bases and J 6 bases, leaving 11 bases between the germline ends.

The genes are TRBV30 and TRBJ1-6; 8 nucleotides align to TRBD1. The CDR3 runs to 14 residues. Germline CDR1 and CDR2: GTSNPN and SVGIG (reference sequence). V was pared by 3 bases and J by 14 bases, with 12 bases of the junction left unmatched. The CDR3 sequence is CAWRRDRRHRTLHF. CDR3 sequence (DNA): TGTGCCTGGAGAAGGGACAGGCGGCACAGGACCCTCCACTTT.

The chain has TRBV7-7 and TRBJ2-3; D unclear. The CDR3 loop spans 8 amino acids. The germline V and J ends were trimmed by 11 bases and 6 bases, with 3 bases remaining between them. Germline loops: CDR1 SSHAT, CDR2 FNYEAQ (reference sequence). The CDR3 nucleotides are TGTGCCGTGGATACGCAGTATTTT. It specifies CAVDTQYF.

Only a few counts were recorded for this clonotype. The J gene is TRBJ2-7, the V gene TRBV6-5; no reliable D call. The V end lost 2 bases, the J end lost 0 bases, and 11 bases lay between the germline ends. Germline CDR1 MNHEY, CDR2 SVGAGI. The CDR3 is 15 residues long. This CDR3 reads CASSYGLPYSYEQYF. The CDR3 DNA sequence: TGTGCCAGCAGTTACGGCCTCCCCTACTCCTACGAGCAGTACTTC.

This chain uses TRBV20-1 with TRBJ1-2; 7 bases line up with TRBD1. V dropped 6 bases and J dropped 3; count of bases not matched to a gene: 7. The CDR3 sequence is 13 residues long. Germline CDR1 reads DFQATT; CDR2 reads SNEGSKA (reference sequence). The CDR3 sequence is CSAPRGVDYGYTF. As DNA, the CDR3 is TGCAGTGCCCCCAGGGGGGTGGACTATGGCTACACCTTC.

This clonotype was seen a handful of times. The DNA for the CDR3 is TGTGCCAGCAGCTTGCTTAGCGGGGCTTTGACCGGGGAGCTGTTTTTT. It specifies CASSLLSGALTGELFF. The V gene is TRBV5-8, the J gene TRBJ2-2, with 8 nucleotides matching TRBD2. CDR1 and CDR2 from the germline V gene are SGHTS and YDEGEE. This CDR3 spans 16 amino acids. V shed 1 base and J 5 bases; nucleotides not matched to a gene: 7.

The chain recombines TRBV28 with TRBJ2-2, with D uncertain. Germline CDR1 and CDR2: MDHEN and SYDVKM. The CDR3 runs 16 residues. With 5 bases removed from V and 1 base from J, the gap between germline ends came to 14 bases. The CDR3: CASSDAQPKNTGELFF. The CDR3 DNA reads TGTGCCAGCAGTGACGCCCAGCCTAAGAACACCGGGGAGCTGTTTTTT.

The chain joins TRBV28 to TRBJ2-7; maybe TRBD1 (5 bases). The CDR3 sequence is 11 residues long. Looked up from germline, CDR1 is MDHEN and CDR2 is SYDVKM. Trimming took off 7 bases at V and 6 bases at J, with 10 bases between the two ends. The CDR3 protein is CASTRVGEQYF. CDR3 DNA sequence: TGTGCCAGCACCAGGGTCGGCGAGCAGTACTTC.

This clonotype has a handful of counts. The chain links TRBV18 to TRBJ2-7, with D possibly TRBD1 on 5 matching bases. The germline gives CDR1 KGHSH, CDR2 LQKENI. This CDR3 is 18 amino acids long. The V and J ends lost 2 bases and 2 bases respectively, with 22 bases between them. The CDR3 DNA reads as TGTGCCAGCTCACCAAGCTTAAACTGGGGCCGAAAACCCTACGAGCAGTACTTC. Its translation is CASSPSLNWGRKPYEQYF.

Many counts were recorded for this clonotype. The chain joins TRBV29-1 to TRBJ2-3, with 14 bases identical to TRBD2. V lost 5 bases to trimming and J lost 6 bases; unmatched junction nucleotides: 7. The CDR3 is 15 residues long. Germline V gene sequence: CDR1 SQVTM, CDR2 ANQGSEA. The CDR3 coding sequence is TGCAGCGTTCGTTCCGGGACTAGCGGGGGCGATACGCAGTATTTT. Its translation is CSVRSGTSGGDTQYF.

J is TRBJ1-2 and V is TRBV6-1, with D unresolved. Germline V gene data show CDR1 as MNHNS and CDR2 as SASEGT. The CDR3 runs 16 residues. The V end lost 5 bases, the J end lost 7 bases, and 23 bases lay between the germline ends. CDR3 protein: CASSQTLHTDSAGYTF. The CDR3 DNA is TGTGCCAGCAGTCAGACCCTTCACACTGATTCTGCTGGCTACACCTTC.

This clonotype has a count of ten or more. The V and J genes are TRBV5-1 and TRBJ2-1; TRBD2 matches at 13 bases. The V and J ends lost 3 bases and 8 bases, in that order; junction bases with no gene match: 2. The CDR3 totals 14 residues. The germline V gene encodes CDR1 SGHRS and CDR2 YFSETQ. The CDR3 spells CASSYGTSGDEQFF. Written as DNA, the CDR3 is TGCGCCAGCAGCTACGGGACTAGCGGGGATGAGCAGTTCTTC.

This chain links TRBV5-1 with TRBJ2-3, with 11 bases fitting TRBD2. The CDR3 runs 14 residues. Trimming at V came to 8 bases and at J to 2 bases, leaving 4 bases not matched to a gene. Germline V lookup: CDR1 SGHRS, CDR2 YFSETQ. The CDR3 DNA follows: TGCGCCAGTGTAGCGGGGGGGCCCACAGATACGCAGTATTTT. Its protein product is CASVAGGPTDTQYF.

The chain combines TRBV29-1 with TRBJ2-1; TRBD2 agrees at 11 bases. This CDR3 has 13 residues. CDR1 is SQVTM, CDR2 ANQGSEA, per germline. The junction had 6 bases not matched to a gene; V was cut back by 6 bases and J by 8 bases. The CDR3 loop reads CSVIAGGPHEQFF. The CDR3 DNA is TGCAGCGTCATAGCGGGAGGGCCCCATGAGCAGTTCTTC.

The chain carries TRBV7-2 and TRBJ1-5; D remains ambiguous. Trimming stripped 5 bases from V and 0 bases from J, with 5 bases between. Germline V CDR1 and CDR2: SGHTA, FQGNSA. The CDR3 spans 13 residues. CDR3 DNA: TGTGCCAGCAGCGACTTTAGCAATCAGCCCCAGCATTTT. Its translation: CASSDFSNQPQHF.

V and J are TRBV12-3 or TRBV12-4 and TRBJ2-1; 8 bases map to TRBD2. V shed 2 bases and J 0 bases; nucleotides not matched to a gene: 3. The CDR3 spans 16 residues. The CDR3 nucleotides read TGTGCCAGCAGTTTAAGCGGGGGCCACTCCTACAATGAGCAGTTCTTC. It codes for CASSLSGGHSYNEQFF.

The chain links TRBV12-3 or TRBV12-4 to TRBJ1-2, with 11 bases aligning to TRBD1. Trimming took 6 bases from V and 13 from J; bases not matched to a gene: 16. This CDR3 contains 15 residues. The CDR3, as DNA: TGTGCCAGCAGAAAATCCGGGACAGGGGGGCTGGAGGGCACCTTC. Protein product: CASRKSGTGGLEGTF.

Ten or more counts support this clonotype. This rearrangement joins TRBV5-1 to TRBJ2-1, with D perhaps matching TRBD2 (5 bases). V gave up 4 bases and J gave up 6 bases, with 17 bases separating them. The CDR3 is 15 amino acids. Germline V lookup: CDR1 SGHRS, CDR2 YFSETQ. This CDR3 reads CASSLGSGLSNEQFF. The CDR3 coding sequence is TGCGCCAGCAGCCTTGGCAGCGGTTTGAGCAATGAGCAGTTCTTC.

In nucleotides, the CDR3 is TGCGCCAGCAGCCTGCAGTTGAGGAGTGAAAAACTGTTTTTT. The encoded protein is CASSLQLRSEKLFF. J is TRBJ1-4 and V is TRBV4-3; no firm D call. CDR3 length: 14 residues. The V gene lost 4 bases and the J gene lost 7 bases, with 13 bases spanning the gap. In germline, CDR1 is LGHNA, CDR2 YSLEER.

Ten or more counts support this clonotype. The chain couples TRBV29-1 to TRBJ2-7; 7 bases agree with TRBD1. The CDR3 length is 13 residues. Germline CDR1 and CDR2: SQVTM and ANQGSEA. V was clipped by 5 bases and J by 3 bases; unmatched bases: 7. Here the CDR3 DNA reads TGCAGCGTTCGGACAGGAGACAACTACGAGCAGTACTTC. Its translation: CSVRTGDNYEQYF.

The DNA for the CDR3 is TGTGCCAGCAGCCAAGTCTCCACCAGGGGTAATTCACCCCTCCACTTT. As protein: CASSQVSTRGNSPLHF. The V gene is TRBV4-2, the J gene TRBJ1-6; TRBD1 is a possible D gene (6 bases). V lost 1 base and J 6 bases, leaving 13 bases between the germline ends. Germline CDR1 and CDR2: LGHNA and YNFKEQ. The CDR3 sequence is 16 residues long.